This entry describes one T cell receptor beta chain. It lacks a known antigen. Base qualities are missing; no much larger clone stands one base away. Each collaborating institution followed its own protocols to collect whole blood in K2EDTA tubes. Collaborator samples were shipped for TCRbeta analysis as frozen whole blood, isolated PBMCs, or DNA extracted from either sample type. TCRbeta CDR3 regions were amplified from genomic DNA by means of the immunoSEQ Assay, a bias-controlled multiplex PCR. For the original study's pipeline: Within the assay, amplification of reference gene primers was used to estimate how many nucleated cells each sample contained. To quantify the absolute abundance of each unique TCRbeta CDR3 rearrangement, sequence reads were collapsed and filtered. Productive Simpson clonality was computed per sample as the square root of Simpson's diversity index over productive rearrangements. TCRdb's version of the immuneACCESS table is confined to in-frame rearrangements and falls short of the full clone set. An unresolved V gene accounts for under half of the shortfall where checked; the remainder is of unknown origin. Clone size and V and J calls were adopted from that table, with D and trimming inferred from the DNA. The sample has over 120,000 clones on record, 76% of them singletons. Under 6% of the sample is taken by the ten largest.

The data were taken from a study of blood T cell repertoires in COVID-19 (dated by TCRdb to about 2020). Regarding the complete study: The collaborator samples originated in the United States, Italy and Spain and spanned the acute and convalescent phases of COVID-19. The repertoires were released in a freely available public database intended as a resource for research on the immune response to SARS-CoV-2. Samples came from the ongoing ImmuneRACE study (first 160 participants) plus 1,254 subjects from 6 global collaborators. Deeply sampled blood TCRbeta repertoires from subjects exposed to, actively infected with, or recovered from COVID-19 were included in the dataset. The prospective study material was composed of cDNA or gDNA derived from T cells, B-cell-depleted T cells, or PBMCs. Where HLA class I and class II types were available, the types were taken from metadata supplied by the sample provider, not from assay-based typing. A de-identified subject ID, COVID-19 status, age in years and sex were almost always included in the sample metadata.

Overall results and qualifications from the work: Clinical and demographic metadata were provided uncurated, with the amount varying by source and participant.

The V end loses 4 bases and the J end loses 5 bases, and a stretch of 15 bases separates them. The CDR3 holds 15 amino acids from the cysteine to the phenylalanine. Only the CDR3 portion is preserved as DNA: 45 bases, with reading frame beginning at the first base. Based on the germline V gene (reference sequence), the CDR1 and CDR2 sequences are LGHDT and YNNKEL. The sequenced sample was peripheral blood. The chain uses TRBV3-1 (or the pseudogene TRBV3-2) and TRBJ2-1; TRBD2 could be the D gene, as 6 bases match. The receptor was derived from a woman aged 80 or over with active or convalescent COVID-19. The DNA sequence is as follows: TGTGCCAGCAGCCCGAAGAGTAGCGGTAACAATGAGCAGTTCTTC. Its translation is CASSPKSSGNNEQFF.